The clone carrying this TCR beta chain was counted between two and nine times. The CDR3 spans 13 residues. The V gene's germline CDR1 is MNHEY and CDR2 SMNVEV (reference sequence). Trimming at V came to 7 bases and at J to 3 bases, leaving 4 bases not matched to a gene. This entry belongs to a study of spatial heterogeneity in lung cancer. TCRdb reprocessed the 5' RACE reads via MiXCR and lists one record per CDR3 protein. The sample records tens of thousands of distinct CDR3 sequences, about 12% being singletons. The sample's time point: sample taken at primary tumor resection. Unsorted tumor, nontumor lung tissue or cryopreserved PBMC supplied the whole RNA.

The receptor was isolated from a male donor with early-stage non-small cell lung cancer. The rearrangement joins TRBV27 to TRBJ2-3; 7 nucleotides match TRBD1. Material: PBMCs, obtained at surgery. The DNA for the CDR3 is TGTGCCAGCACTCCAGGGGGTACAGATACGCAGTATTTT. It specifies CASTPGGTDTQYF.